Listed here are 20 T cell receptor beta chains from one sample, sequenced in a study of human T cells and chemical hapten exposure. Indicated time point: patch test 2, 6 weeks after DPC sensitization. The treatment is: therapeutic diphenylcyclopropenone sensitization with weekly scalp DPC. TCRdb passed the RACE reads through MiXCR, listing each CDR3 protein once. This sample has roughly 120,000 distinct CDR3 sequences, with 9% to 9.5% found just once. The input for sequencing was whole blood, taken in connection with sensitization to the hapten diphenylcyclopropenone (DPC). The receptors derive from a woman aged 40-49 years with alopecia areata. Some clones in this sample may be carry-over from other donors' samples.

This clonotype was observed many times. The gene calls are TRBV4-3 and TRBJ1-6, with D perhaps matching TRBD1 (6 bases). Germline lookup yields CDR1 LGHNA and CDR2 YSLEER. The CDR3 is 16 residues long. Trimming shortened V by 0 bases and J by 0 bases, and 6 bases separated the two germline ends. The CDR3 loop is CASSQDRGSYNSPLHF. The CDR3 coding sequence is TGCGCCAGCAGCCAAGACAGGGGCTCCTATAATTCACCCCTCCACTTT.

V and J are TRBV5-6 and TRBJ2-7; D might be TRBD2 (5 bases). The V gene's germline CDR1 is SGHDT and CDR2 YYEEEE. The V and J ends lost 4 bases and 2 bases respectively, with 16 bases between them. This CDR3 region has 15 residues. As DNA, the CDR3 is TGTGCCAGCAGCCCAACCTCTAGCAGGCCCTACGAGCAGTACTTC. As protein: CASSPTSSRPYEQYF.

This clonotype was counted a few times. The chain carries TRBV4-3 and TRBJ1-2; 7 positions agree with TRBD1. The length of the CDR3 is 16 residues. CDR1 is LGHNA and CDR2 is YSLEER in the germline V gene. V was pared by 4 bases and J by 3 bases, with 11 bases of the junction left unmatched. CDR3 DNA: TGCGCCAGCAGCCCCAAAGCTCCCAGGGGGGACTATGGCTACACCTTC. This translates into CASSPKAPRGDYGYTF.

The sample holds many counts of this clonotype. The chain couples TRBV10-3 to TRBJ2-1; D may be TRBD2 (6 bases). The CDR3 contains 16 residues. The germline V gene has CDR1 ENHRY and CDR2 SYGVKD. The V end lost 0 bases, the J end lost 3 bases, and 12 bases lay between the germline ends. The CDR3 coding sequence is TGTGCCATCAGTGAGTCGCGCGGGACCGACTACAATGAGCAGTTCTTC. Protein product: CAISESRGTDYNEQFF.

This clonotype came up many times. The chain employs TRBV5-1 and TRBJ1-1, with TRBD1 identical over 8 bases. This CDR3 spans 15 amino acids. V shed 3 bases, J shed 6 bases, and the junction held 10 bases outside the gene matches. The germline V gene has CDR1 SGHRS and CDR2 YFSETQ. The CDR3 DNA reads TGCGCCAGCAGCTATCGGACAGGGAGGTATGCTGAAGCTTTCTTT. Its protein product is CASSYRTGRYAEAFF.

This clonotype appeared many times. The chain combines TRBV12-3 or TRBV12-4 with TRBJ2-3, with D tentatively TRBD2 (6 bases). The CDR3 spans 13 residues. V was trimmed by 6 bases and J by 4 bases, leaving 11 bases between them. CDR3 protein: CASSPPGADTQYF. The CDR3 coding sequence is TGTGCCAGCAGCCCACCGGGGGCAGATACGCAGTATTTT.

The CDR3 loop is CAWMTGYYEQYF. CDR3 DNA: TGTGCCTGGATGACCGGGTATTACGAGCAGTACTTC. The chain uses TRBV30 and TRBJ2-7; D remains ambiguous. Between the trimmed V and J ends, which lost 4 bases and 4 bases, there was a span of 11 bases. Per the germline V gene, CDR1 is GTSNPN and CDR2 is SVGIG (reference sequence). This CDR3 spans 12 amino acids.

The V and J genes are TRBV18 and TRBJ2-3; TRBD1 is a possible D gene (5 bases). From germline, CDR1 is KGHSH and CDR2 LQKENI. The CDR3 is made up of 15 amino acids. Trimming cost V 3 bases and J 6 bases, with 16 bases left between them. CDR3 region: CASSPEAGFRDTQYF. CDR3 coding DNA: TGTGCCAGCTCACCTGAAGCAGGGTTCAGGGATACGCAGTATTTT. The variable domain in full, with the rest retrieved from reference TRBV18 and TRBJ2-3, is NAGVMQNPRHLVRRRGQEARLRCSPMKGHSHVYWYRQLPEEGLKFMVYLQKENIIDESGMPKERFSAEFPKEGPSILRIQQVVRGDSAAYFCASSPEAGFRDTQYFGPGTRLTVL.

This clonotype came up many times. This chain joins TRBV28 and TRBJ2-1; possibly TRBD1 or TRBD2 for D (6 bases each). The CDR3 contains 13 residues. The V end lost 6 bases, the J end lost 7 bases, and 13 bases lay between the germline ends. Germline V lookup: CDR1 MDHEN, CDR2 SYDVKM. CDR3 amino acids: CASSRQGRNEQFF. DNA of the CDR3: TGTGCCAGCAGCCGTCAGGGGAGGAATGAGCAGTTCTTC.

The chain recombines TRBV18 with TRBJ2-7; a weak D match, TRBD1 (6 bases). Germline loops: CDR1 KGHSH, CDR2 LQKENI. The CDR3 covers 14 residues. Trimming took 6 bases from V and 2 from J, leaving 14 bases between them. This chain's CDR3 is CASSRRQEAYEQYF. The CDR3 nucleotides are TGTGCCAGCTCCCGGCGACAGGAAGCCTACGAGCAGTACTTC.

This clonotype was seen at least ten times. V is TRBV5-6 and J is TRBJ2-3; 15 bases map to TRBD2. Germline CDR1 and CDR2: SGHDT and YYEEEE. The CDR3 is made up of 15 amino acids. V shed 7 bases and J 5 bases; nucleotides not matched to a gene: 5. The CDR3 DNA is TGTGCCAGCCGGACTAGCGGGGGGGCCTTAGATACGCAGTATTTT. Protein sequence: CASRTSGGALDTQYF.

This clonotype was seen more than once but under ten times. The chain combines TRBV6-2 or TRBV6-3 with TRBJ2-2; perhaps TRBD2 as D (5 bases). The CDR3 is 15 amino acids. Between the trimmed V and J ends, which lost 2 bases and 4 bases, there was a span of 11 bases. Germline assignment: CDR1 MNHEY and CDR2 SVGEGT. This CDR3 is CASSYIEGGTGELFF. The DNA for the CDR3 is TGTGCCAGCAGTTACATTGAGGGTGGCACCGGGGAGCTGTTTTTT.

For this clonotype: A clone one base away is much larger, so this may be a read error. V usage is TRBV6-2 or TRBV6-3 and J usage is TRBJ2-7; a possible D gene is TRBD2 (5 bases). The CDR3 loop spans 13 amino acids. Germline V gene sequence: CDR1 MNHEY, CDR2 SVGEGT. CDR3 sequence (DNA): TGTGACAGCAGCACCGGGGAGATTTACGAGCAGTACTTC. Translating gives CDSSTGEIYEQYF.

This chain joins TRBV7-9 and TRBJ1-1, with D perhaps matching TRBD1 (6 bases). Germline V gene lookup returns CDR1 SEHNR and CDR2 FQNEAQ (reference sequence). V was shortened by 2 bases and J by 1 base, with 11 bases between the two germline ends. CDR3 length equals 15 residues. DNA for the CDR3: TGTGCCAGCAGCTTACAGGGGACGTCGAACACTGAAGCTTTCTTT. The encoded protein is CASSLQGTSNTEAFF.

The chain uses TRBV18 and TRBJ1-1; the D is unclear. The V end was cut by 0 bases, the J end by 4 bases, with 6 bases between. Germline V lookup: CDR1 KGHSH, CDR2 LQKENI. The CDR3 loop spans 13 amino acids. CDR3 bases: TGTGCCAGCTCACCACCGGCCGGCACTGAAGCTTTCTTT. It yields the protein CASSPPAGTEAFF.

This chain joins TRBV12-3 or TRBV12-4 and TRBJ1-5; D ambiguous. Trimming took off 2 bases at V and 4 bases at J, with 9 bases between the two ends. The CDR3 totals 14 residues. This chain's CDR3 is CASSLSLINQPQHF. In DNA form, the CDR3 reads TGTGCCAGCAGTTTAAGTTTGATTAATCAGCCCCAGCATTTT.

This clonotype was seen repeatedly, ten times or more. The rearrangement joins TRBV7-9 to TRBJ2-7; D not resolved. The V end lost 5 bases, the J end lost 3 bases, and 11 bases lay between the germline ends. This CDR3 has 13 amino acids. CDR1 and CDR2 from the germline V gene are SEHNR and FQNEAQ (reference sequence). This CDR3 is CASSPSQFYEQYF. In DNA form, the CDR3 reads TGTGCCAGCAGCCCCTCACAGTTCTACGAGCAGTACTTC.

This clonotype was seen a handful of times. V and J are TRBV4-3 and TRBJ2-1, with TRBD2 identical over 13 bases. Germline CDR1 LGHNA, CDR2 YSLEER. This CDR3 region has 15 residues. The ends lost 5 bases at V and 10 bases at J; junction bases unmatched: 8. The CDR3 bases are TGCGCCAGCAGCTCCCGGACTAGCGGGGGTGACGAGCAGTTCTTC. It encodes CASSSRTSGGDEQFF.

This chain links TRBV7-3 with TRBJ1-1; possibly TRBD1 for D (6 bases). V lost 7 bases to trimming and J lost 8 bases, with 17 bases between them. Germline V gene sequence: CDR1 SGHTA, CDR2 FQGTGA. The CDR3 runs 13 residues. The CDR3 is CASNVPLQGEAFF. The CDR3 DNA sequence: TGTGCCAGCAACGTACCATTACAGGGCGAAGCTTTCTTT.

This rearrangement joins TRBV6-5 to TRBJ2-1; either TRBD1 or TRBD2 may fit D (5 bases each). The V end lost 7 bases, the J end lost 12 bases, and 16 bases lay between the germline ends. The CDR3 covers 12 residues. Germline loops: CDR1 MNHEY, CDR2 SVGAGI. This chain's CDR3 is CASISTGRWQFF. The DNA of the CDR3 is TGTGCCAGCATCTCAACGGGGCGATGGCAGTTCTTC.